The 26 T cell receptor beta chains presented below share a single source sample, sequenced in a study of OX40 agonist ivuxolimab in advanced cancers. Sequenced by immunoSEQ multiplex PCR; TCRdb stores in-frame clones only, minus some. The sample lists tens of thousands of clones; roughly 84% were seen once. Sequenced material: CD4+ or CD8+ T cells sorted from blood, taken in a trial of the OX40 agonist ivuxolimab. The source of these receptors is an adult with an advanced solid tumor such as melanoma, head and neck, liver or kidney cancer.

V is TRBV5-4 and J is TRBJ1-2, with D maybe TRBD1 (6 bases). The germline V and J ends were trimmed by 4 bases and 2 bases, with 9 bases remaining between them. Looked up from germline, CDR1 is SGHNT and CDR2 is YYREEE (reference sequence). CDR3 length equals 13 residues. The CDR3 coding sequence is TGTGCCAGCAGCGGACAGTCCAACTATGGCTACACCTTC. This gives the protein CASSGQSNYGYTF.

The V gene is TRBV6-6, the J gene TRBJ2-5; the D gene is possibly TRBD1 (6 bases). The V gene lost 6 bases and the J gene lost 5 bases, with 10 bases spanning the gap. This CDR3 comprises 12 residues. Germline CDR1 and CDR2: MNHNY and SVGAGI (reference sequence). In DNA form, the CDR3 reads TGTGCCAGCAGCTACAGGGAGGAGACCCAGTACTTC. Translation: CASSYREETQYF.

The genes are TRBV5-4 and TRBJ1-4; a possible D gene is TRBD1 (5 bases). Germline CDR1 is SGHNT and CDR2 is YYREEE (reference sequence). The CDR3 loop spans 15 amino acids. V was shortened by 6 bases and J by 8 bases, with 20 bases between the two germline ends. The CDR3 DNA reads TGTGCCAGCACCTCAGGCGGGGTGGAGGGGGAAAAACTGTTTTTT. Its translation is CASTSGGVEGEKLFF.

The J gene is TRBJ1-2, the V gene TRBV4-1; 7 positions match TRBD1. Trimming took 4 bases from V and 5 from J; bases not matched to a gene: 13. CDR1 and CDR2 (germline): MGHRA, YSYEKL. The length of the CDR3 is 16 residues. The CDR3 nucleotides are TGCGCCAGCAGCCTACGAGGGCAGGGGGAAAATTATGGCTACACCTTC. As protein: CASSLRGQGENYGYTF.

Comments on this clone: The sample carries other DNA sequences with the same CDR3. V and J are TRBV6-4 and TRBJ1-2; maybe TRBD1 (5 bases). Germline V gives CDR1 MRHNA, CDR2 SNTAGT. This CDR3 is built from 14 residues. V was cut by 3 bases and J by 4 bases, with 12 bases left in between. The chain's CDR3 is CASSDRQGSYGYTF. Written as DNA, the CDR3 is TGTGCCAGCAGTGATCGGCAGGGTAGCTATGGCTACACCTTC.

This rearrangement joins TRBV9 to TRBJ2-1; 12 nucleotides match TRBD2. V shed 4 bases, J shed 3 bases, and the junction held 2 bases outside the gene matches. This CDR3 comprises 15 residues. CDR1 SGDLS and CDR2 YYNGEE come from the germline V gene. CDR3 residues: CASSKTSGSYNEQFF. Written as DNA, the CDR3 is TGTGCCAGCAGCAAGACTAGCGGGAGCTACAATGAGCAGTTCTTC.

The chain recombines TRBV18 with TRBJ2-1; D is perhaps TRBD2 (5 bases). This CDR3 has 12 residues. CDR1 is KGHSH and CDR2 is LQKENI in the germline V gene. V lost 4 bases to trimming and J lost 6 bases, with 7 bases between them. CDR3 sequence reads: CASSRAGNEQFF. The CDR3 DNA reads TGTGCCAGCTCACGCGCGGGCAATGAGCAGTTCTTC. The entire variable domain, with the rest obtained from reference TRBV18 and TRBJ2-1, is as follows: NAGVMQNPRHLVRRRGQEARLRCSPMKGHSHVYWYRQLPEEGLKFMVYLQKENIIDESGMPKERFSAEFPKEGPSILRIQQVVRGDSAAYFCASSRAGNEQFFGPGTRLTVL.

Only one count was recorded for this clone. V and J are TRBV5-8 and TRBJ2-2; D may be TRBD1 or TRBD2 (5 bases each). The CDR3 runs to 15 residues. Germline V gene lookup returns CDR1 SGHTS and CDR2 YDEGEE. V lost 3 bases and J lost 3, with 12 bases in between. The CDR3 loop is CASSWQVGDTGELFF. In DNA, the CDR3 is TGTGCCAGCAGCTGGCAGGTGGGGGACACCGGGGAGCTGTTTTTT.

The V and J genes are TRBV2 and TRBJ2-3; D is ambiguous. This CDR3 comprises 14 residues. Germline CDR1 and CDR2: SNHLY and FYNNEI. Deletions cut 2 bases from V and 2 bases from J, with 8 bases between. The DNA of the CDR3 is TGTGCCAGCAGTGAACGGGCGACCACAGATACGCAGTATTTT. Amino acids: CASSERATTDTQYF. The variable domain in full, completed from reference TRBV2 and TRBJ2-3, reads EPEVTQTPSHQVTQMGQEVILRCVPISNHLYFYWYRQILGQKVEFLVSFYNNEISEKSEIFDDQFSVERPDGSNFTLKIRSTKLEDSAMYFCASSERATTDTQYFGPGTRLTVL.

V usage is TRBV5-1 and J usage is TRBJ1-2, with D tentatively TRBD1 (5 bases). With 4 bases removed from V and 0 bases from J, the gap between germline ends came to 10 bases. The CDR3 length is 14 residues. Germline V lookup: CDR1 SGHRS, CDR2 YFSETQ. The CDR3 DNA follows: TGCGCCAGCAGCACACAGGCCTCTAACTATGGCTACACCTTC. Encoded protein: CASSTQASNYGYTF.

J is TRBJ2-7 and V is TRBV30; the D is unclear. Trimming removed 1 base from V and 6 bases from J, with 7 bases in between. Germline CDR1 GTSNPN, CDR2 SVGIG (reference sequence). This CDR3 has 11 residues. The CDR3 loop reads CAWSEESEQYF. The DNA for the CDR3 is TGTGCCTGGAGTGAAGAATCCGAGCAGTACTTC.

This chain joins TRBV5-1 and TRBJ1-2, with 8 bases lining up with TRBD1. There are 14 residues in the CDR3. The V gene end was trimmed by 3 bases and the J gene end by 8 bases; junction bases not matched to a gene: 9. CDR1 is SGHRS and CDR2 is YFSETQ in the germline V gene. The CDR3 loop reads CASSWTGTLGGYTF. The CDR3 DNA reads as TGCGCCAGCAGCTGGACAGGGACCCTTGGCGGCTACACCTTC.

This rearrangement joins TRBV5-1 to TRBJ2-5; 11 bases agree with TRBD1. CDR1 SGHRS and CDR2 YFSETQ come from the germline V gene. This CDR3 has 16 amino acids. Trimming at V came to 2 bases and at J to 2 bases, leaving 5 bases not matched to a gene. CDR3 loop: CASSFGGQGGQETQYF. The CDR3 coding sequence is TGCGCCAGCAGCTTCGGGGGACAGGGGGGTCAAGAGACCCAGTACTTC.

The chain is built from TRBV7-2 and TRBJ2-5, with 7 bases identical to TRBD1. The J call may be incorrect, as the DNA end agrees better with TRBJ2-7. The CDR3 consists of 14 residues. Germline V CDR1 and CDR2: SGHTA, FQGNSA. CDR3 region: CASSLETGRNEQYF. The CDR3 DNA follows: TGTGCCAGCAGCTTAGAGACAGGGCGGAACGAGCAGTACTTC.

The chain joins TRBV6-5 to TRBJ2-7; D not resolved. This CDR3 spans 13 amino acids. CDR1 and CDR2 from the germline V gene are MNHEY and SVGAGI. V lost 6 bases and J 2 bases, leaving 11 bases between the germline ends. CDR3 sequence reads: CASRPSRPYEQYF. The CDR3, as DNA: TGTGCCAGCAGACCCTCCCGACCCTACGAGCAGTACTTC.

The chain is built from TRBV9 and TRBJ2-3; D remains ambiguous. Germline CDR1 reads SGDLS; CDR2 reads YYNGEE. This CDR3 is built from 14 residues. The ends were cut back, 0 bases at V and 2 bases at J, with 7 bases in the middle. The CDR3 nucleotides are TGTGCCAGCAGCGTAGGTACTACCACAGATACGCAGTATTTT. It specifies CASSVGTTTDTQYF.

V usage is TRBV7-2 and J usage is TRBJ1-2; D ambiguous. Trimming took off 5 bases at V and 7 bases at J, with 11 bases between the two ends. The CDR3 sequence is 12 residues long. Per the germline V gene, CDR1 is SGHTA and CDR2 is FQGNSA. CDR3 sequence: CASSHMRGGYTF. Here the CDR3 DNA reads TGTGCCAGCAGCCACATGCGGGGTGGCTACACCTTC.

The chain has TRBV28 and TRBJ2-4; no reliable D call. The CDR3 sequence is 17 residues long. Per germline, CDR1 MDHEN and CDR2 SYDVKM. The V and J ends lost 7 bases and 1 base respectively, with 20 bases between them. CDR3 in amino acids: CASKESTVLFAKNIQYF. CDR3 bases: TGTGCCAGCAAAGAATCCACAGTTCTTTTCGCCAAAAACATTCAGTACTTC.

This sequence joins TRBV28 and TRBJ1-2, with a tentative D call TRBD1 (5 bases). Germline V lookup: CDR1 MDHEN, CDR2 SYDVKM. V was trimmed by 2 bases and J by 5 bases, leaving 12 bases between them. The CDR3 has 14 residues. The chain's CDR3 is CASSLTTPGYGYTF. CDR3 DNA: TGTGCCAGCAGTTTAACGACTCCAGGGTATGGCTACACCTTC.

The J gene is TRBJ1-2, the V gene TRBV6-4; 9 bases align to TRBD1. The germline V gene has CDR1 MRHNA and CDR2 SNTAGT. Losses at the gene ends were 6 bases for V and 8 bases for J; bases not matched to a gene: 16. The CDR3 runs 16 residues. This CDR3 is CASSPVPGQGSGGYTF. DNA of the CDR3: TGTGCCAGCAGCCCTGTCCCGGGACAGGGATCGGGAGGCTACACCTTC.

The gene calls are TRBV18 and TRBJ1-2; D gene ambiguous. From germline, CDR1 is KGHSH and CDR2 LQKENI. This CDR3 comprises 11 residues. V was cut by 3 bases and J by 6 bases, with 5 bases left in between. This CDR3 reads CASSPSDGYTF. The CDR3 bases are TGTGCCAGCTCACCTTCAGATGGCTACACCTTC.

The chain recombines TRBV10-3 with TRBJ1-5; 9 positions agree with TRBD1. Germline loops: CDR1 ENHRY, CDR2 SYGVKD. CDR3 length: 16 amino acids. V lost 6 bases to trimming and J lost 6 bases; unmatched junction nucleotides: 12. CDR3 coding DNA: TGTGCCATCAGGGACGAACAGGGGGCAAACCGTCAGCCCCAGCATTTT. It encodes CAIRDEQGANRQPQHF.

This chain joins TRBV2 and TRBJ1-3; D gene ambiguous. V dropped 6 bases and J dropped 2 bases, with 14 bases sitting between them. Germline V gene lookup returns CDR1 SNHLY and CDR2 FYNNEI. This CDR3 region has 15 residues. CDR3 in amino acids: CASSLGRPPGNTIYF. In DNA form, the CDR3 reads TGTGCCAGCAGCCTCGGGAGACCTCCTGGAAACACCATATATTTT. Full variable domain (outside the CDR3, taken from reference TRBV2 and TRBJ1-3): EPEVTQTPSHQVTQMGQEVILRCVPISNHLYFYWYRQILGQKVEFLVSFYNNEISEKSEIFDDQFSVERPDGSNFTLKIRSTKLEDSAMYFCASSLGRPPGNTIYFGEGSWLTVV.

The genes are TRBV15 and TRBJ1-1, with 9 bases that match TRBD1. Germline V lookup: CDR1 LNHNV, CDR2 YYDKDF (reference sequence). The CDR3 totals 16 residues. With V trimmed by 0 bases and J by 7 bases, 9 bases remained unmatched. CDR3: CATSRDLTGGRDEAFF. CDR3 in DNA: TGTGCCACCAGCAGAGATCTTACAGGGGGCAGAGATGAAGCTTTCTTT.

CDR3 sequence (DNA): TGTGCCAGCAGCTCCCGACAGTATGGCTACACCTTC. It encodes CASSSRQYGYTF. The rearrangement uses TRBV6-6 and TRBJ1-2, with D tentatively TRBD1 (5 bases). Germline V gene data show CDR1 as MNHNY and CDR2 as SVGAGI (reference sequence). V lost 6 bases, J lost 5 bases, and 10 bases lay in between. This CDR3 contains 12 residues.

This clone has just a few counts. The rearrangement links TRBV7-3 to TRBJ1-6; tentative D call: TRBD1 (5 bases). This CDR3 spans 14 amino acids. Trimming removed 1 base at V and 10 bases at J, with 11 bases between. Germline V gives CDR1 SGHTA, CDR2 FQGTGA. The CDR3 DNA is TGTGCCAGCAGCTTAATCCAGGGTCGATCACCCCTCCACTTT. The encoded protein is CASSLIQGRSPLHF.